Following are 11 T cell receptor beta chains from one sample sequenced in a study of T cells in Graves' hyperthyroidism and ophthalmopathy (dated by TCRdb to about 2019). Library construction relied on multiplex PCR. The instrument given in TCRdb is Illumina HiSeq 2000. TCR beta CDR3 regions were amplified from RNA transcripts. For the first round of RT-PCR on the TCR CDR3, the HTBI primer set was used together with the Qiagen OneStep RT-PCR kit. TCRdb ran its own pipeline on the public reads, namely fastp trimming at Q25 and MiXCR clone calling, and kept in-frame beta chains. Rows are unified per CDR3 protein, each entry keeping the most common DNA and genes. The sample profile shows just over 550,000 distinct CDR3 sequences; around 46% of them were found once. Jointly, the top ten make up approximately 8.2% of the sample. Input material: peripheral blood or thyroid tissue (not recorded which). The source is a woman aged 18-29 years with Graves' hyperthyroidism. Donor details come from another sample of the same person, matched by shared clones.

This sequence joins TRBV10-3 and TRBJ1-2, with 8 bases matching TRBD1. This CDR3 spans 14 amino acids. Germline CDR1 reads ENHRY; CDR2 reads SYGVKD. The junction had 11 bases not matched to a gene; V was cut back by 10 bases and J by 4 bases. The CDR3 loop reads CATWRQGAVYGYTF. CDR3 DNA: TGTGCCACCTGGAGGCAGGGGGCTGTCTATGGCTACACCTTC.

This clonotype was observed a few times. The rearrangement joins TRBV6-5 to TRBJ2-7, with 12 bases that match TRBD2. CDR3 length equals 16 residues. Germline-derived CDR1 and CDR2 are MNHEY and SVGAGI. Trimming at V came to 0 bases and at J to 4 bases, leaving 4 bases not matched to a gene. The CDR3, as DNA: TGTGCCAGCAGTTACTCGAGGACTAGCGGGGAATACGAGCAGTACTTC. Protein product: CASSYSRTSGEYEQYF.

This clonotype was seen at least ten times. The chain has TRBV7-9 and TRBJ2-6, with 7 bases matching TRBD1. The germline gives CDR1 SEHNR, CDR2 FQNEAQ (reference sequence). The CDR3 is 18 amino acids. The ends lost 6 bases at V and 2 bases at J; junction bases unmatched: 13. CDR3 loop: CASSSKQGITPGANVLTF. For the CDR3, the DNA is TGTGCCAGCAGTTCTAAACAGGGGATCACCCCTGGGGCCAACGTCCTGACTTTC. Complete variable domain (other parts from reference TRBV7-9 and TRBJ2-6): DTGVSQNPRHKITKRGQNVTFRCDPISEHNRLYWYRQTLGQGPEFLTYFQNEAQLEKSRLLSDRFSAERPKGSFSTLEIQRTEQGDSAMYLCASSSKQGITPGANVLTFGAGSRLTVL.

The rearrangement joins TRBV7-9 to TRBJ1-3, with 10 bases aligning to TRBD1. CDR3 length: 16 amino acids. CDR1 is SEHNR, CDR2 FQNEAQ, per germline (reference sequence). V was clipped by 4 bases and J by 2 bases; unmatched bases: 5. The CDR3, as DNA: TGTGCCAGCAGCTCGGCGGGGACAGGGGCTGGAAACACCATATATTTT. Its translation: CASSSAGTGAGNTIYF.

This clonotype has a handful of counts. V is TRBV4-2 and J is TRBJ2-7, with D unresolved. The CDR3 runs to 16 residues. V was trimmed by 0 bases and J by 2 bases, leaving 14 bases between them. Germline-derived CDR1 and CDR2 are LGHNA and YNFKEQ. The CDR3 DNA sequence: TGTGCCAGCAGCCAAGATTCTGTCCGGCCTACCTACGAGCAGTACTTC. This translates into CASSQDSVRPTYEQYF.

The chain joins TRBV7-9 to TRBJ1-1; 8 nucleotides align to TRBD1. The germline gives CDR1 SEHNR, CDR2 FQNEAQ (reference sequence). The J segment lost 3 bases and the V segment lost 10 bases, leaving 7 bases of the junction unmatched. The CDR3 loop spans 13 amino acids. The CDR3, as DNA: TGTGCCACCCGGACAGGGCCGTACACTGAAGCTTTCTTT. It yields the protein CATRTGPYTEAFF.

The chain links TRBV24-1 to TRBJ1-1; 8 bases line up with TRBD1. The CDR3 has 16 residues. With V trimmed by 5 bases and J by 0 bases, 7 bases remained unmatched. The germline CDR1 and CDR2 sequences are KGHDR and SFDVKD. CDR3 sequence: CATSAGTGPMNTEAFF. The CDR3 region has the DNA TGTGCCACCAGTGCTGGGACAGGTCCGATGAACACTGAAGCTTTCTTT.

Regarding this clonotype: At one boundary the junction diverges from the germline segment, which might be a read error. The CDR3 nucleotides read TGTGCCAGCAGTCCCGCCCGGGACAGGGATCACGAGCAGTACTTC. Protein: CASSPARDRDHEQYF. The V gene is TRBV10-2, the J gene TRBJ2-7; TRBD1 matches at 9 bases. The CDR3 is made up of 15 amino acids. From germline, CDR1 is WSHSY and CDR2 SAAADI.

Points on this clonotype: The junction and the germline gene differ at one end; a read error may be behind it. V usage is TRBV12-3 or TRBV12-4 and J usage is TRBJ2-5; D gene uncertain. This CDR3 is 11 amino acids long. The CDR3: CASSSRETQCF. CDR3 sequence (DNA): TGTGCCAGCAGTTCGCGAGAGACCCAGTGCTTC.

This clonotype was found many times. The chain is built from TRBV7-2 and TRBJ1-4, with D tentatively TRBD1 (6 bases). With 4 bases removed from V and 5 bases from J, the gap between germline ends came to 8 bases. Germline V gene sequence: CDR1 SGHTA, CDR2 FQGNSA. CDR3 length equals 13 residues. CDR3 amino acids: CASSWTVNEKLFF. The CDR3 DNA reads TGTGCCAGCAGCTGGACAGTGAATGAAAAACTGTTTTTT.

This clonotype was seen more than once but under ten times. The rearrangement links TRBV10-3 to TRBJ2-5; D is undetermined. V lost 8 bases, J lost 5 bases, and 15 bases lay in between. Germline assignment: CDR1 ENHRY and CDR2 SYGVKD. CDR3 size: 13 residues. CDR3 nucleotides: TGTGCCATCTTAGCAGGAGACGCGGAGACCCAGTACTTC. This gives the protein CAILAGDAETQYF.